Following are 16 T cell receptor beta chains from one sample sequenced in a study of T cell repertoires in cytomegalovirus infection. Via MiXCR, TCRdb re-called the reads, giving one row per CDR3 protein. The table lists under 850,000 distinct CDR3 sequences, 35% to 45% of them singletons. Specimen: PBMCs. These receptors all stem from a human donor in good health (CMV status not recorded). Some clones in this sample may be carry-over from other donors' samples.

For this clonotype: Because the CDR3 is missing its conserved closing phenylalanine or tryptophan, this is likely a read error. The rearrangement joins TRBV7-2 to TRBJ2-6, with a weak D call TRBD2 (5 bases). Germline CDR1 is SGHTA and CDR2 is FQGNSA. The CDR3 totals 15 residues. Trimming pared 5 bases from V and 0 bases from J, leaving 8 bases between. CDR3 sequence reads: CASSLGSSGANVLTC. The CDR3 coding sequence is TGTGCCAGCAGCCTTGGGAGCTCTGGGGCCAACGTCCTGACTTGC.

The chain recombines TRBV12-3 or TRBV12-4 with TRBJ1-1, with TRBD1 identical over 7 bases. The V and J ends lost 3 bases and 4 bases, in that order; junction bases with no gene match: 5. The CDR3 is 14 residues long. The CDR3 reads CASSFLTGVTEAFF. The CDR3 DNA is TGTGCCAGCAGTTTTCTAACAGGGGTCACTGAAGCTTTCTTT.

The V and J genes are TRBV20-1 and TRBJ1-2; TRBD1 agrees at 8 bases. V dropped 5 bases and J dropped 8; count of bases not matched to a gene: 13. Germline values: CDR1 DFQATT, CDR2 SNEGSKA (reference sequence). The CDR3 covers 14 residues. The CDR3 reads CSAEGQDVYLGYTF. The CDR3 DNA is TGCAGTGCTGAGGGACAGGATGTATATTTAGGCTACACCTTC.

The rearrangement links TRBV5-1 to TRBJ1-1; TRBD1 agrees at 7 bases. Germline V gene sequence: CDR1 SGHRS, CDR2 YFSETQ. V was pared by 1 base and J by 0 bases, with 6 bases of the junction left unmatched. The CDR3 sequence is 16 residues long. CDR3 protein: CASSLHGQGVNTEAFF. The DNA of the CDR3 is TGCGCCAGCAGCTTGCATGGTCAGGGGGTGAACACTGAAGCTTTCTTT.

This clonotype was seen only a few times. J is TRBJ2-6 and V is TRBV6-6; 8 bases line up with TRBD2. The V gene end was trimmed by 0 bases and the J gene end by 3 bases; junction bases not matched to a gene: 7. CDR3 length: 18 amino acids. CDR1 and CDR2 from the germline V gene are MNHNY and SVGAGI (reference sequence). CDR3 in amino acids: CASSYSQAGVIGANVLTF. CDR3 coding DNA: TGTGCCAGCAGTTACTCGCAAGCGGGAGTTATTGGGGCCAACGTCCTGACTTTC.

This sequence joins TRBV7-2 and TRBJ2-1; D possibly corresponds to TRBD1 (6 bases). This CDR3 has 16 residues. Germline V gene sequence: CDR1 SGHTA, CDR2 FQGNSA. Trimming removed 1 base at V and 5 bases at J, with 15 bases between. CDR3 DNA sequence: TGTGCCAGCAGCTTAGAGGGGACAAGGACAGACAATGAGCAGTTCTTC. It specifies CASSLEGTRTDNEQFF. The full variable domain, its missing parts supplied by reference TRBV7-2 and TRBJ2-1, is GAGVSQSPSNKVTEKGKDVELRCDPISGHTALYWYRQSLGQGLEFLIYFQGNSAPDKSGLPSDRFSAERTGGSVSTLTIQRTQQEDSAVYLCASSLEGTRTDNEQFFGPGTRLTVL.

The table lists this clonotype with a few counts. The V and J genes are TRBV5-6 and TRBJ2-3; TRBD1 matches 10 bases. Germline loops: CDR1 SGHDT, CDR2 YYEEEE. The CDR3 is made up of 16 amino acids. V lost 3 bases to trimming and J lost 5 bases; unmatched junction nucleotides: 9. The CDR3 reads CASSSRDRGWRDTQYF. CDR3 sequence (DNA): TGTGCCAGCAGCTCCCGGGACAGGGGTTGGCGAGATACGCAGTATTTT.

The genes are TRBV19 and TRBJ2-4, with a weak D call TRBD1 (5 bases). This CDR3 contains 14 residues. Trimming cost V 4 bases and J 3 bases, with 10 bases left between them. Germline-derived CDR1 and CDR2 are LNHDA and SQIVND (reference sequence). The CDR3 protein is CASSKGDNKNIQYF. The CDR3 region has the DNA TGTGCCAGTAGTAAAGGGGATAACAAAAACATTCAGTACTTC.

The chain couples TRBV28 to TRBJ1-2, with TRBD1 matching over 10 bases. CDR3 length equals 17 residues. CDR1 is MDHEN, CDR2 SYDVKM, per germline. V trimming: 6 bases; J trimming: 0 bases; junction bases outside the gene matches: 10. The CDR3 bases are TGTGCCAGCAGCTATGGGGCCGGGACAGGGGCTAACTATGGCTACACCTTC. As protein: CASSYGAGTGANYGYTF.

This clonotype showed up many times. This CDR3 is CASKWGGAYEQYF. The CDR3 region has the DNA TGTGCCAGCAAATGGGGGGGGGCCTACGAGCAGTACTTC. The chain couples TRBV7-2 to TRBJ2-7; 7 nucleotides agree with TRBD2. The CDR3 covers 13 residues. Germline CDR1 SGHTA, CDR2 FQGNSA. The J segment lost 2 bases and the V segment lost 7 bases, leaving 5 bases of the junction unmatched.

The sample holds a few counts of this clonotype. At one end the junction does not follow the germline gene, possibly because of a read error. The CDR3 loop is CASSMRGDNQPQHF. The CDR3 DNA sequence: TGTGCAAGTAGTATGCGGGGGGACAATCAGCCCCAGCATTTT. The chain links TRBV19 to TRBJ1-5; D may be TRBD1 (5 bases). Germline V CDR1 and CDR2: LNHDA, SQIVND (reference sequence). CDR3 length: 14 residues.

In nucleotides, the CDR3 is TGCGCCAGCAGCCATGGCGCGGCCAAGAGCTCCTACAATGAGCAGTTCTTC. Its protein is CASSHGAAKSSYNEQFF. The chain has TRBV4-1 and TRBJ2-1; D gene ambiguous. The CDR3 consists of 17 residues. V shed 3 bases and J shed 0 bases, with 15 bases lying between them. Germline V gene lookup returns CDR1 MGHRA and CDR2 YSYEKL.

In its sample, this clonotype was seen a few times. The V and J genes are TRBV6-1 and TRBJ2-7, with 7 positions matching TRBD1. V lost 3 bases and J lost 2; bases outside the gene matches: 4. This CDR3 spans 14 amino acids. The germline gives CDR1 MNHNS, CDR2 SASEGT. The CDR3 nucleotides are TGTGCCAGCAGTGACTGGGACAGAACCTACGAGCAGTACTTC. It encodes CASSDWDRTYEQYF.

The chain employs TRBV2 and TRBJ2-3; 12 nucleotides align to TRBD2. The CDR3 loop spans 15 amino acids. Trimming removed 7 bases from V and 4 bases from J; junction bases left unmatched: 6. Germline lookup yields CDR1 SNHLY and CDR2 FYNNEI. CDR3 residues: CASNPTSGGADTQYF. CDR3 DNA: TGTGCCAGCAACCCGACTAGCGGGGGAGCAGATACGCAGTATTTT.

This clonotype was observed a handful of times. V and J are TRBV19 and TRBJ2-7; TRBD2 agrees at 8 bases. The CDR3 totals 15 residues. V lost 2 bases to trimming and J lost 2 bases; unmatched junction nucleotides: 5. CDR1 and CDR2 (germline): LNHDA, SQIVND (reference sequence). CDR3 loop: CASSIKAGEAYEQYF. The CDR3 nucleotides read TGTGCCAGTAGTATAAAAGCGGGAGAGGCCTACGAGCAGTACTTC.

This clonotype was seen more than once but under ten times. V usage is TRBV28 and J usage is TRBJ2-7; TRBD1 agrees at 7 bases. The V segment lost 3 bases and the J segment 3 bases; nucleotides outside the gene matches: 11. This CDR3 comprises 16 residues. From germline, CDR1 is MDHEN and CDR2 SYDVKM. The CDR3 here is CASSFPSTGSGYEQYF. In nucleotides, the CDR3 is TGTGCCAGCAGTTTCCCTTCGACAGGGTCCGGCTACGAGCAGTACTTC. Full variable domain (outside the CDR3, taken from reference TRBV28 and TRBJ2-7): DVKVTQSSRYLVKRTGEKVFLECVQDMDHENMFWYRQDPGLGLRLIYFSYDVKMKEKGDIPEGYSVSREKKERFSLILESASTNQTSMYLCASSFPSTGSGYEQYFGPGTRLTVT.